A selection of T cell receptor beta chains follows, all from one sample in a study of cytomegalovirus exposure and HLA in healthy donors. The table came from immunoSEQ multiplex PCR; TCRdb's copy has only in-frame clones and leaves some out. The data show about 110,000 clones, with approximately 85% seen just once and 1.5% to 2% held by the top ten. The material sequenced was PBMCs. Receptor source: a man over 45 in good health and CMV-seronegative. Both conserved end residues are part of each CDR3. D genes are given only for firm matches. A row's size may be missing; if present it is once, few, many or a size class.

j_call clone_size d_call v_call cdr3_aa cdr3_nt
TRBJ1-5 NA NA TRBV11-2 CASSLSPGDQPQHF TGTGCCAGCAGCTTATCTCCAGGTGATCAGCCCCAGCATTTT
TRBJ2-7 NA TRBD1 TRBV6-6 CASSKTGGYEQYF TGTGCCAGCAGTAAAACAGGGGGGTACGAGCAGTACTTC
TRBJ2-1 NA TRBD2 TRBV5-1 CASSPLPWGGRYNEQFF TGCGCCAGCAGTCCACTCCCCTGGGGGGGGAGGTACAATGAGCAGTTCTTC
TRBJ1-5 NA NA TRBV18 CASSPARVDQPQHF TGTGCCAGCTCACCAGCCAGGGTTGATCAGCCCCAGCATTTT
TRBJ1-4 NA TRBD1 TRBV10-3 CAISESVRGRFDEKLFF TGTGCCATCAGTGAGTCGGTCAGGGGGCGATTTGATGAAAAACTGTTTTTT
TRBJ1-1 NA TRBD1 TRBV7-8 CASSFLGQGARFPMNTEAFF TGTGCCAGCAGCTTTTTGGGACAGGGGGCGCGTTTCCCCATGAACACTGAAGCTTTCTTT
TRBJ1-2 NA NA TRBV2 CASSVTGSSNYGYTF TGTGCCAGCAGTGTGACAGGATCTTCTAACTATGGCTACACCTTC
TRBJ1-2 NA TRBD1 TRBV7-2 CASSPDRGVEGYTF TGTGCCAGCAGCCCAGACAGGGGGGTAGAGGGCTACACCTTC
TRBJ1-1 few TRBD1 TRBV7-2 CASSDLNRGPTEAFF TGTGCCAGCAGCGACCTCAACAGGGGGCCCACTGAAGCTTTCTTT
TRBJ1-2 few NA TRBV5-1 CASSVGANYGYTF TGCGCCAGCAGCGTTGGGGCAAACTATGGCTACACCTTC
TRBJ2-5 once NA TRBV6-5 CASRITGRETQYF TGTGCCAGCAGAATTACAGGGCGGGAGACCCAGTACTTC
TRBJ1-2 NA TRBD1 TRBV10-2 CASSDGTGSNYGYTF TGCGCCAGCAGTGACGGGACAGGATCTAACTATGGCTACACCTTC
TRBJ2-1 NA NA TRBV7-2 CRGYGHYNEQFF TGCCGGGGGTACGGACACTACAATGAGCAGTTCTTC
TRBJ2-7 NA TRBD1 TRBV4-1 CASSQPKQGAEQYF TGCGCCAGCAGCCAACCTAAACAGGGGGCCGAGCAGTACTTC
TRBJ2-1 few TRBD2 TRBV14 CASSQGKGLAGEINEQFF TGTGCCAGCAGCCAAGGAAAGGGCTTGGCGGGAGAGATCAATGAGCAGTTCTTC
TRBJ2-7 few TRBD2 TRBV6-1 CASRGLAGTYEQYF TGTGCCAGCAGGGGACTAGCGGGGACCTACGAGCAGTACTTC
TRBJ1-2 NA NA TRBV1 CTTRDSPNSGYTF TGCACCACCAGGGACAGTCCGAATTCTGGCTACACCTTC
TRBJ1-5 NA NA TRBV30 CAWSVQGTQPQHF TGTGCCTGGAGTGTACAGGGTACTCAGCCCCAGCATTTT
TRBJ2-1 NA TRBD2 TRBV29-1 CSLRVAGGNNEQFF TGCAGCCTCCGGGTAGCGGGGGGAAACAATGAGCAGTTCTTC
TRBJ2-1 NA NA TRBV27 CASSLAGDNEQFF TGTGCCAGCAGTTTGGCCGGAGACAATGAGCAGTTCTTC
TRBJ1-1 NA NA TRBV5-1 CASSLTVNTKAFF TGCGCCAGCAGCTTGACGGTGAACACTAAAGCTTTCTTT
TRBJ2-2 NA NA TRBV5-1 CASSLRENTGELFF TGCGCCAGCAGCCTTCGGGAGAACACCGGGGAGCTGTTTTTT
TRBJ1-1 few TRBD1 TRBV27 CASSGTGIRNTEAFF TGTGCCAGCAGTGGGACAGGGATAAGGAACACTGAAGCTTTCTTT
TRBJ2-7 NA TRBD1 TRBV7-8 CASSLYLRTGGSNEQYF TGTGCCAGCAGCTTATATCTCCGGACAGGGGGCAGCAACGAGCAGTACTTC
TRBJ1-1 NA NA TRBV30 CAWRPGYESSEAFF TGTGCCTGGAGACCGGGGTACGAGTCCTCTGAAGCTTTCTTT
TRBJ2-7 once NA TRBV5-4 CASSLGDTSPYEQYF TGTGCCAGCAGTCTGGGGGACACGAGCCCCTACGAGCAGTACTTC
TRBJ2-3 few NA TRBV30 CAWSEGPGITDTQYF TGTGCCTGGAGTGAAGGTCCGGGAATCACAGATACGCAGTATTTT
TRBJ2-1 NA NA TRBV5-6 CASSSPVGGISYNEQFF TGTGCCAGCAGCTCCCCGGTAGGGGGAATCTCCTACAATGAGCAGTTCTTC
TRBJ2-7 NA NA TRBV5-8 CASSFQQASSYEQYF TGTGCCAGCAGCTTTCAACAGGCTAGCTCCTACGAGCAGTACTTC
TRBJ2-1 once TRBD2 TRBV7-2 CASSPTSGGIYNEQFF TGTGCCAGCAGCCCGACTAGCGGGGGGATATACAATGAGCAGTTCTTC
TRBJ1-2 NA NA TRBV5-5 CASSMSGSWYGYTF TGTGCCAGCAGCATGTCCGGGTCGTGGTATGGCTACACCTTC
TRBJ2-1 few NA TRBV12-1 CASSFAGTPWPLGEIEFF TGTGCCAGCAGCTTTGCCGGGACTCCATGGCCCCTAGGGGAGATAGAGTTCTTC
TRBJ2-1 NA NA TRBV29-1 CSVERSTGNEQFF TGCAGCGTTGAAAGATCGACTGGGAATGAGCAGTTCTTC
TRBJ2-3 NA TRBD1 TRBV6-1 CASSWDREADTQYF TGTGCCAGCAGTTGGGACAGGGAGGCAGATACGCAGTATTTT
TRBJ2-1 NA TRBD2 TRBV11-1 CASSLYSTSGGVYNEQFF TGTGCCAGCAGCTTATATAGTACTAGCGGGGGGGTCTACAATGAGCAGTTCTTC
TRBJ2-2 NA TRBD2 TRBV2 CASIESSGGAAGELFF TGTGCCAGCATCGAATCTAGCGGGGGGGCCGCCGGGGAGCTGTTTTTT
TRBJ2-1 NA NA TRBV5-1 CASSLESGPHEQFF TGCGCCAGCAGCTTGGAGTCAGGGCCGCATGAGCAGTTCTTC